The 24 T cell receptor beta chains presented below share a single source sample, sequenced in a study of cytomegalovirus exposure and HLA in healthy donors. It was with 60 Vbeta and 13 Jbeta primers that the PCR ran. The protocol was immunoSEQ multiplex PCR, while the TCRdb copy is restricted to in-frame clones and leaves out a portion. The table has approximately 110,000 clones, about three quarters seen once. The sequenced sample was PBMCs. The receptors here all came from a female donor in good health and CMV-seropositive.

In its sample, this clone was seen once. V and J are TRBV30 and TRBJ1-3; D is ambiguous. V was shortened by 4 bases and J by 0 bases, with 16 bases between the two germline ends. Per the germline V gene, CDR1 is GTSNPN and CDR2 is SVGIG (reference sequence). This CDR3 is 16 amino acids long. CDR3 nucleotides: TGTGCCTGGACCTCCCCCTCTGCTAACTCTGGAAACACCATATATTTT. It encodes CAWTSPSANSGNTIYF.

The chain is built from TRBV2 and TRBJ2-1; D is possibly TRBD2 (5 bases). Trimming cost V 6 bases and J 5 bases, with 8 bases left between them. Germline V gives CDR1 SNHLY, CDR2 FYNNEI. The CDR3 length is 12 residues. The CDR3 loop is CASSREDNEQFF. The CDR3 nucleotides read TGTGCCAGCAGCCGGGAAGACAATGAGCAGTTCTTC.

V usage is TRBV5-6 and J usage is TRBJ2-3; a weak D match, TRBD2 (6 bases). This CDR3 is built from 14 residues. Trimming left V 2 bases short and J 1 base short, with 8 bases between. Germline loops: CDR1 SGHDT, CDR2 YYEEEE. The CDR3 reads CASSFRGGTDTQYF. CDR3 nucleotides: TGTGCCAGCAGCTTCCGCGGGGGCACAGATACGCAGTATTTT.

The chain employs TRBV28 and TRBJ2-3; 16 nucleotides line up with TRBD2. CDR1 is MDHEN, CDR2 SYDVKM, per germline. Trimming removed 2 bases from V and 1 base from J; junction bases left unmatched: 6. The CDR3 loop spans 19 amino acids. The CDR3 nucleotides read TGTGCCAGCAGTTTAGCGGGACTAGCGGGGGGGCCGGGCACAGATACGCAGTATTTT. It yields the protein CASSLAGLAGGPGTDTQYF.

The chain recombines TRBV19 with TRBJ1-2; 7 bases are a match to TRBD1. This CDR3 is built from 15 residues. V dropped 5 bases and J dropped 4; count of bases not matched to a gene: 10. CDR1 and CDR2 from the germline V gene are LNHDA and SQIVND (reference sequence). For the CDR3, the DNA is TGTGCCAGTAGTGCCCGACAGGGAGGACTCTATGGCTACACCTTC. This codes for CASSARQGGLYGYTF.

This sequence joins TRBV6-5 and TRBJ2-3; 7 positions agree with TRBD2. CDR1 is MNHEY, CDR2 SVGAGI, per germline. V lost 5 bases and J lost 0; bases outside the gene matches: 5. The CDR3 runs 15 residues. The CDR3 region has the DNA TGTGCCAGCAGTAGAGGCGGGGGAAGCACAGATACGCAGTATTTT. This sequence encodes CASSRGGGSTDTQYF.

This clone was picked up a small number of times. This chain connects TRBV19 to TRBJ1-2; 7 bases align to TRBD1. CDR1 is LNHDA and CDR2 is SQIVND in the germline V gene (reference sequence). V dropped 5 bases and J dropped 4; count of bases not matched to a gene: 10. The CDR3 sequence is 15 residues long. The CDR3 spells CASSPIQGTLYGYTF. Written as DNA, the CDR3 is TGTGCCAGTAGTCCGATACAGGGGACTCTCTATGGCTACACCTTC.

On this clone: One junction end does not reproduce the germline sequence, and a read error may be involved. The chain has TRBV7-9 and TRBJ2-5, with 8 bases fitting TRBD2. The CDR3 has 14 amino acids. Germline-derived CDR1 and CDR2 are SEHNR and FQNEAQ (reference sequence). The DNA for the CDR3 is TGTGCCAGCAGCCTAGCGGGCTCGGGGGAGACCCAGTACTTC. This sequence encodes CASSLAGSGETQYF.

In its sample, this clone was seen a few times. The V and J genes are TRBV7-6 and TRBJ2-1; perhaps TRBD1 as D (6 bases). CDR1 is SGHVS and CDR2 is FNYEAQ in the germline V gene. The CDR3 consists of 14 residues. Trimming stripped 3 bases from V and 5 bases from J, with 11 bases between. The CDR3: CASSFETGNNEQFF. DNA of the CDR3: TGTGCCAGCAGCTTCGAGACAGGAAACAATGAGCAGTTCTTC.

This rearrangement joins TRBV2 to TRBJ2-5; a possible D gene is TRBD1 (5 bases). V dropped 7 bases and J dropped 5 bases, with 17 bases sitting between them. The CDR3 length is 14 residues. Germline V gives CDR1 SNHLY, CDR2 FYNNEI. CDR3 DNA sequence: TGTGCCAGCACCTGGGCCCCCAGGGCGGAGACCCAGTACTTC. This encodes CASTWAPRAETQYF.

The genes are TRBV6-5 and TRBJ2-2; D not certain. Germline-derived CDR1 and CDR2 are MNHEY and SVGAGI. With 5 bases removed from V and 3 bases from J, the gap between germline ends came to 7 bases. This CDR3 is 13 amino acids long. CDR3 protein: CASSKEYTGELFF. CDR3 nucleotides: TGTGCCAGCAGTAAAGAGTACACCGGGGAGCTGTTTTTT.

This clone turned up a few times. V and J are TRBV5-1 and TRBJ1-2, with TRBD1 identical over 8 bases. The J segment lost 2 bases and the V segment lost 3 bases, leaving 6 bases of the junction unmatched. Germline V gene data show CDR1 as SGHRS and CDR2 as YFSETQ. The CDR3 spans 15 residues. CDR3 sequence reads: CASSSSGGLNYGYTF. The CDR3 DNA reads TGCGCCAGCAGCTCTTCAGGGGGCCTAAACTATGGCTACACCTTC.

The rearrangement uses TRBV19 and TRBJ2-2, with D maybe TRBD2 (7 bases). This CDR3 has 17 residues. Germline CDR1 reads LNHDA; CDR2 reads SQIVND (reference sequence). V dropped 3 bases and J dropped 1 base, with 15 bases sitting between them. The CDR3 loop reads CASSMGGGTLNTGELFF. The CDR3 DNA reads as TGTGCCAGTAGTATGGGGGGAGGGACATTGAACACCGGGGAGCTGTTTTTT.

The rearrangement joins TRBV4-3 to TRBJ2-5; 12 nucleotides align to TRBD2. There are 16 residues in the CDR3. The germline gives CDR1 LGHNA, CDR2 YSLEER. J was trimmed by 4 bases and V by 3 bases; bases with no gene match: 6. The CDR3 here is CASSHTLAGGGETQYF. In DNA form, the CDR3 reads TGCGCCAGCAGCCATACCCTAGCGGGGGGGGGAGAGACCCAGTACTTC.

This clone was found once. The chain links TRBV30 to TRBJ2-7; weak D call: TRBD1 (6 bases). CDR3 length: 14 amino acids. From germline, CDR1 is GTSNPN and CDR2 SVGIG (reference sequence). Deletions cut 2 bases from V and 1 base from J, with 12 bases between. The CDR3 bases are TGTGCCTGGAGTCCCAGACAGGTATCCTACGAGCAGTACTTC. It encodes CAWSPRQVSYEQYF. Full variable domain (outside the CDR3, taken from reference TRBV30 and TRBJ2-7): SQTIHQWPATLVQPVGSPLSLECTVEGTSNPNLYWYRQAAGRGLQLLFYSVGIGQISSEVPQNLSASRPQDRQFILSSKKLLLSDSGFYLCAWSPRQVSYEQYFGPGTRLTVT.

The chain employs TRBV5-1 and TRBJ2-3; 10 bases are a match to TRBD2. Germline CDR1 reads SGHRS; CDR2 reads YFSETQ. The CDR3 consists of 15 residues. V was pared by 4 bases and J by 4 bases, with 6 bases of the junction left unmatched. The CDR3 DNA sequence: TGCGCCAGCAGCCCGAGCGGGGGGGCCTCAGATACGCAGTATTTT. It encodes CASSPSGGASDTQYF. The whole variable domain, filled in from reference TRBV5-1 and TRBJ2-3, reads KAGVTQTPRYLIKTRGQQVTLSCSPISGHRSVSWYQQTPGQGLQFLFEYFSETQRNKGNFPGRFSGRQFSNSRSEMNVSTLELGDSALYLCASSPSGGASDTQYFGPGTRLTVL.

This clone was detected only once. This chain links TRBV5-4 with TRBJ1-3, with unresolved D. The germline V gene has CDR1 SGHNT and CDR2 YYREEE (reference sequence). V shed 5 bases and J shed 0 bases, with 15 bases lying between them. The CDR3 sequence is 16 residues long. In DNA, the CDR3 is TGTGCCAGCAGTATAGGAGGTCGAAGCTCTGGAAACACCATATATTTT. It is translated as CASSIGGRSSGNTIYF.

The V gene is TRBV18, the J gene TRBJ1-1, with 11 bases aligning to TRBD1. V shed 1 base and J 5 bases; nucleotides not matched to a gene: 6. Germline V CDR1 and CDR2: KGHSH, LQKENI. The CDR3 has 16 residues. CDR3 nucleotides: TGTGCCAGCTCACCACTAGGACAGGGGGCTGATACTGAAGCTTTCTTT. Translated, it gives CASSPLGQGADTEAFF.

This clone appeared once. The V call is TRBV9, the J call TRBJ1-3, with 9 bases identical to TRBD1. The germline CDR1 and CDR2 sequences are SGDLS and YYNGEE. The trim removed 0 bases at V and 3 bases at J, leaving 4 bases unmatched. This CDR3 is 16 amino acids long. CDR3 nucleotides: TGTGCCAGCAGCGTAGGGACAGGGGTTGTTGGAAACACCATATATTTT. It encodes CASSVGTGVVGNTIYF.

The chain carries TRBV7-9 and TRBJ2-5, with TRBD1 as a possible D gene (5 bases). The CDR3 loop spans 14 amino acids. V lost 5 bases, J lost 5 bases, and 15 bases lay in between. Germline-derived CDR1 and CDR2 are SEHNR and FQNEAQ (reference sequence). The CDR3 region is CASSPLWGEETQYF. The CDR3 DNA reads as TGTGCCAGCAGCCCCCTATGGGGCGAGGAGACCCAGTACTTC.

This clone has just a few counts. This chain uses TRBV27 with TRBJ2-1, with TRBD2 identical over 10 bases. Germline CDR1 is MNHEY and CDR2 is SMNVEV (reference sequence). The CDR3 is 16 residues long. With V trimmed by 2 bases and J by 5 bases, 6 bases remained unmatched. The CDR3 DNA follows: TGTGCCAGCAGTTTACACATAGCGGGGGGCAACAATGAGCAGTTCTTC. Translation: CASSLHIAGGNNEQFF.

The chain links TRBV18 to TRBJ1-1, with TRBD1 matching 8 bases. V dropped 2 bases and J dropped 1; count of bases not matched to a gene: 9. This CDR3 has 17 amino acids. The germline gives CDR1 KGHSH, CDR2 LQKENI. CDR3 amino acids: CASSPINQGAGNTEAFF. The CDR3 DNA sequence: TGTGCCAGCTCACCAATTAATCAGGGGGCGGGGAACACTGAAGCTTTCTTT.

The genes are TRBV28 and TRBJ1-4, with 8 nucleotides matching TRBD1. CDR3 length: 15 residues. The V segment lost 5 bases and the J segment 8 bases; nucleotides outside the gene matches: 10. CDR1 and CDR2 from the germline V gene are MDHEN and SYDVKM. In DNA form, the CDR3 reads TGTGCCAGCAGTCTACAGGGGGTAGCGAGAGAAAAACTGTTTTTT. It is translated as CASSLQGVAREKLFF.

V gene TRBV7-2 combines with J gene TRBJ1-5; possible D gene TRBD1, 6 bases. CDR1 is SGHTA, CDR2 FQGNSA, per germline. V was trimmed by 5 bases and J by 3 bases, leaving 17 bases between them. This CDR3 is 16 amino acids long. This CDR3 reads CASSHGTGLYNQPQHF. As DNA, the CDR3 is TGTGCCAGCAGCCATGGTACAGGGTTGTACAATCAGCCCCAGCATTTT.